One T cell receptor beta chain is described in this entry. Its specificity is not known. This sample stems from a study of cytomegalovirus exposure and HLA in healthy donors. Primers for the PCR totalled 60 Vbeta and 13 Jbeta. Sequenced by immunoSEQ multiplex PCR; TCRdb stores in-frame clones only, minus some. The table lists roughly 170,000 clones, over 70% of them singletons. The V end was cut by 3 bases, the J end by 3 bases, with 5 bases between. The CDR3 is made up of 12 amino acids. Per germline, CDR1 KGHSH and CDR2 LQKENI. Regarding the study as a whole: A likely sequencing artifact accounted for one observed cluster of highly shared sequence variants. Within a later analysis, the majority of CMV-associated TCR beta chains appeared HLA-restricted.

This clonotype was obtained from a woman under 40 in good health and CMV-seronegative. This sequence joins TRBV18 and TRBJ2-5; D is undetermined. Source material: PBMCs. The CDR3 protein is CASSPPKETQYF. In DNA, the CDR3 is TGTGCCAGCTCACCCCCCAAAGAGACCCAGTACTTC.